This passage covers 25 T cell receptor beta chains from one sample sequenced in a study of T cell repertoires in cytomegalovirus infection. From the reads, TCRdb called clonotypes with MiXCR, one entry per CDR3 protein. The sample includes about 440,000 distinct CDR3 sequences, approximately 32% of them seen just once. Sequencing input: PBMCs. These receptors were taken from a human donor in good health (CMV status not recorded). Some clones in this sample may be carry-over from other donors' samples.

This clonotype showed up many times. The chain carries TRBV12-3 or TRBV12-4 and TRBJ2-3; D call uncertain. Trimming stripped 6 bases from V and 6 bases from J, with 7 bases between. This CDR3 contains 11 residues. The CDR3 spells CASRASDTQYF. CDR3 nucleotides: TGTGCCAGCAGGGCCTCGGATACGCAGTATTTT.

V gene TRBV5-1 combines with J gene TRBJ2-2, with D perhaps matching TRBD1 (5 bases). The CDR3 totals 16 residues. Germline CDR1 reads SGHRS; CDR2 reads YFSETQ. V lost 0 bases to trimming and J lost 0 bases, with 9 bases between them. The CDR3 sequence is CASSLEGAPNTGELFF. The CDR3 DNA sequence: TGCGCCAGCAGCTTGGAAGGGGCCCCGAACACCGGGGAGCTGTTTTTT.

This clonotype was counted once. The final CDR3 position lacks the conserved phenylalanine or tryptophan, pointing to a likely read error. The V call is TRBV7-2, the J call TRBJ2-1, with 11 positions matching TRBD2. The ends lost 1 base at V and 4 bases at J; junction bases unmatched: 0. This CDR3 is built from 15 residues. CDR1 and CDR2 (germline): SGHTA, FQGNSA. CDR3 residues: CASSLGLAGYNEQFL. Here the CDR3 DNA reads TGTGCCAGCAGCTTAGGACTAGCGGGGTACAATGAGCAGTTCTTA.

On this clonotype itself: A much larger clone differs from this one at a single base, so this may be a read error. CDR3 amino acids: CASSSGPGRGSPLHF. DNA of the CDR3: TGTGCCAGCAGCTCAGGACCAGGGAGGGGTTCACCCCTCCACTTT. The chain couples TRBV7-3 to TRBJ1-6, with D tentatively TRBD1 (5 bases). Per the germline V gene, CDR1 is SGHTA and CDR2 is FQGTGA. The CDR3 covers 15 residues. Between the trimmed V and J ends, which lost 4 bases and 9 bases, there was a span of 16 bases.

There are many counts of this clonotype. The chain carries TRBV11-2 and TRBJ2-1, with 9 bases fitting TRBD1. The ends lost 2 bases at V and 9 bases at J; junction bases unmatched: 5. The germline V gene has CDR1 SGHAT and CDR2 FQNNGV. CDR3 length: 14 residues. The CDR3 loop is CASSLNRGRGEQFF. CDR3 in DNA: TGTGCCAGCAGCTTAAACAGGGGGCGGGGTGAGCAGTTCTTC.

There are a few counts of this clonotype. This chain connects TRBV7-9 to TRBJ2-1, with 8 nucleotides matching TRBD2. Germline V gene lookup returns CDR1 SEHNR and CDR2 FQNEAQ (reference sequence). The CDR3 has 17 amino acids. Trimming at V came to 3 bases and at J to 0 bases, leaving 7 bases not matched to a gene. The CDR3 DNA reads TGTGCCAGCAGCTTCTTAGCGGGGCCTAGCTCCTACAATGAGCAGTTCTTC. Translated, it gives CASSFLAGPSSYNEQFF. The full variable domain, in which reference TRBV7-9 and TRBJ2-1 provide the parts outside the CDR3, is DTGVSQNPRHKITKRGQNVTFRCDPISEHNRLYWYRQTLGQGPEFLTYFQNEAQLEKSRLLSDRFSAERPKGSFSTLEIQRTEQGDSAMYLCASSFLAGPSSYNEQFFGPGTRLTVL.

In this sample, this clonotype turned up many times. The CDR3 sequence is CASSLRGPDYEQYF. The CDR3 coding sequence is TGCGCCAGCAGCCTCAGGGGTCCAGACTACGAGCAGTACTTC. This chain uses TRBV5-1 with TRBJ2-7; weak D call: TRBD1 (6 bases). With 4 bases removed from V and 3 bases from J, the gap between germline ends came to 14 bases. Looked up from germline, CDR1 is SGHRS and CDR2 is YFSETQ. This CDR3 has 14 amino acids. The full variable domain, its missing parts supplied by reference TRBV5-1 and TRBJ2-7, is KAGVTQTPRYLIKTRGQQVTLSCSPISGHRSVSWYQQTPGQGLQFLFEYFSETQRNKGNFPGRFSGRQFSNSRSEMNVSTLELGDSALYLCASSLRGPDYEQYFGPGTRLTVT.

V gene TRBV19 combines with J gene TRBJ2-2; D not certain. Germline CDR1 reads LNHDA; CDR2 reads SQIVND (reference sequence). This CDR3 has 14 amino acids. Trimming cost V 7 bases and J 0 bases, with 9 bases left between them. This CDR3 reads CASTNPPNTGELFF. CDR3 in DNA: TGTGCCAGTACGAACCCCCCGAACACCGGGGAGCTGTTTTTT.

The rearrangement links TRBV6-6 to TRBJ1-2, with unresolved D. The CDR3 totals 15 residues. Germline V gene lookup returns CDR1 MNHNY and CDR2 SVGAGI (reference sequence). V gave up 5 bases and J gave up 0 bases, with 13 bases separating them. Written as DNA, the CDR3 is TGTGCCAGCAGTGAATCGAACGAGGCTAACTATGGCTACACCTTC. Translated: CASSESNEANYGYTF.

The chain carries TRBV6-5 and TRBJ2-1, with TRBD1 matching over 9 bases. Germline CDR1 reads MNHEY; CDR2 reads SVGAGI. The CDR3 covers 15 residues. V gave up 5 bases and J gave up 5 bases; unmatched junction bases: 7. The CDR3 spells CASSPGTGYNNEQFF. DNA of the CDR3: TGTGCCAGCAGTCCCGGGACAGGGTATAACAATGAGCAGTTCTTC.

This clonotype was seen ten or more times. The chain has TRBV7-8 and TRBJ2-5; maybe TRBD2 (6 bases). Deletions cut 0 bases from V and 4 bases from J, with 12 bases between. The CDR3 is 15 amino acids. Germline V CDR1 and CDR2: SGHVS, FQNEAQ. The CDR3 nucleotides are TGTGCCAGCAGCTTAGCTTACGGAGGGCCAGAGACCCAGTACTTC. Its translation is CASSLAYGGPETQYF.

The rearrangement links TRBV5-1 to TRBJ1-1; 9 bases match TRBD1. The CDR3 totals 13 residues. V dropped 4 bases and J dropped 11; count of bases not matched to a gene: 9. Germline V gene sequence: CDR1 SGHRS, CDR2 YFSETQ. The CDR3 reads CASSPSRDREAFF. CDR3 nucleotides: TGCGCCAGCAGCCCGTCCCGGGACAGGGAGGCTTTCTTT.

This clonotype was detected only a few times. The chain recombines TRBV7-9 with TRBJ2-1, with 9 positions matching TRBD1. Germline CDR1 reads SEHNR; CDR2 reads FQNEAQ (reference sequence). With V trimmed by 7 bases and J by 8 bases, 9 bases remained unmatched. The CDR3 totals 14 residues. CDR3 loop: CASTGTGRGYEQFF. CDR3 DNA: TGTGCCAGCACCGGGACAGGGAGGGGGTATGAGCAGTTCTTC.

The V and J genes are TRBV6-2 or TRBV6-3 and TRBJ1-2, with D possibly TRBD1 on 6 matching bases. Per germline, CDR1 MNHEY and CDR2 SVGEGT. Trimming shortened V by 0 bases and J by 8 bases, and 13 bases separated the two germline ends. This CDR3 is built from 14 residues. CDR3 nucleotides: TGTGCCAGCAGTTACTCATCGGGGGCTGTGGGCTACACCTTC. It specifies CASSYSSGAVGYTF.

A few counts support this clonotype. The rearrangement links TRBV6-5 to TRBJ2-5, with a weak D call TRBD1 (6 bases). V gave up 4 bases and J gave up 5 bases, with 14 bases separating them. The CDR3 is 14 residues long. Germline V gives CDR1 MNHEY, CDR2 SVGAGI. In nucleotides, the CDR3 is TGTGCCAGCAGTTCCGGACAGAGATGGGAGACCCAGTACTTC. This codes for CASSSGQRWETQYF.

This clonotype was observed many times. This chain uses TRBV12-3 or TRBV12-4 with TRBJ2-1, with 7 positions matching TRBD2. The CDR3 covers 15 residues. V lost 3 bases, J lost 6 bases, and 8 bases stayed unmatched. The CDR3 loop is CASSFGLAEGNEQFF. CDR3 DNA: TGTGCCAGCAGTTTTGGGCTAGCGGAAGGCAATGAGCAGTTCTTC.

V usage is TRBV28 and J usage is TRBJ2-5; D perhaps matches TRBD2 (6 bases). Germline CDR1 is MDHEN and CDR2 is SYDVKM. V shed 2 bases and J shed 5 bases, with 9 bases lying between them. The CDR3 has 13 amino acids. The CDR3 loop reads CASSLGGMETQYF. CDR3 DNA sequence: TGTGCCAGCAGTTTAGGAGGGATGGAGACCCAGTACTTC.

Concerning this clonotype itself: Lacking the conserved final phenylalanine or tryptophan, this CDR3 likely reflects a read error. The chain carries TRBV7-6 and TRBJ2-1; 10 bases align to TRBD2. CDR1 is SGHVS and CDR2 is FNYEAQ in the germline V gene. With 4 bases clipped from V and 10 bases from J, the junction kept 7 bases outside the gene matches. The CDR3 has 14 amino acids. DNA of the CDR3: TGTGCCAGCAGCTCTCCAGCGGGGGGGAACGAGCAGTTCTTA. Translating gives CASSSPAGGNEQFL.

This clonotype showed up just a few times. In DNA, the CDR3 is TGCGCCAGCGGGGACAGGGGAGCCCAAGAGACCCAGTACTTC. Translating gives CASGDRGAQETQYF. The chain links TRBV5-1 to TRBJ2-5; 10 bases map to TRBD1. The trim removed 7 bases at V and 1 base at J, leaving 4 bases unmatched. Germline V gene sequence: CDR1 SGHRS, CDR2 YFSETQ. This CDR3 contains 14 residues.

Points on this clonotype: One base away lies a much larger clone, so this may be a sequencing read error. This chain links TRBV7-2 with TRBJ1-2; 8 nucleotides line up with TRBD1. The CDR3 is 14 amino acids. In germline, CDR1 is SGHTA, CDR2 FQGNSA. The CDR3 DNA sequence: TGTGCCAGCAGCTTAGGCGGGACAGGCTATGGCTCCACCTTC. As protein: CASSLGGTGYGSTF.

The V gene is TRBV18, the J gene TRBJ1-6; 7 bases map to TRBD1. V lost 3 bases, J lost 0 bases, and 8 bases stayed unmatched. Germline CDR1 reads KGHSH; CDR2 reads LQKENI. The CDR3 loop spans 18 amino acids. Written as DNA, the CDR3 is TGTGCCAGCTCACCCATGGGACAGATAAGCTCCTATAATTCACCCCTCCACTTT. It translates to CASSPMGQISSYNSPLHF.

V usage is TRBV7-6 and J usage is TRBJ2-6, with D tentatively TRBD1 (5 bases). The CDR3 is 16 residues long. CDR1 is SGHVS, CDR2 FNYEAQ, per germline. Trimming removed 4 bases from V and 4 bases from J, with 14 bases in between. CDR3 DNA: TGTGCCAGCAGCTACGCTGCTGGGGCCGGGGCCAACGTCCTGACTTTC. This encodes CASSYAAGAGANVLTF.

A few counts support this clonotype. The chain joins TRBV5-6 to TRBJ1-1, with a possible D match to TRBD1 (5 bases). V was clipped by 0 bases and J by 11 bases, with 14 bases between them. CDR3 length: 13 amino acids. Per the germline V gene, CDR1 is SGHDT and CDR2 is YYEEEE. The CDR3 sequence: CASSLAGGGEAFF. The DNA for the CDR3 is TGTGCCAGCAGCTTGGCCGGTGGAGGGGAGGCTTTCTTT.

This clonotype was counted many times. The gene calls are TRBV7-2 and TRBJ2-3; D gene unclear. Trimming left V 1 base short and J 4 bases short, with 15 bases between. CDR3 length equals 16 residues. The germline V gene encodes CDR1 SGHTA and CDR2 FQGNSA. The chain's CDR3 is CASSLEAAVRADTQYF. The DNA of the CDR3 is TGTGCCAGCAGCTTAGAGGCGGCAGTTAGGGCAGATACGCAGTATTTT.

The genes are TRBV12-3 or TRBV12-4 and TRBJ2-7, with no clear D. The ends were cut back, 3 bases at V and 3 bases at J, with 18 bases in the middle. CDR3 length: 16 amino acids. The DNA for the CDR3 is TGTGCCAGCAGTTTTTCACAGCCTCTCGGGCTCTACGAGCAGTACTTC. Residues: CASSFSQPLGLYEQYF.